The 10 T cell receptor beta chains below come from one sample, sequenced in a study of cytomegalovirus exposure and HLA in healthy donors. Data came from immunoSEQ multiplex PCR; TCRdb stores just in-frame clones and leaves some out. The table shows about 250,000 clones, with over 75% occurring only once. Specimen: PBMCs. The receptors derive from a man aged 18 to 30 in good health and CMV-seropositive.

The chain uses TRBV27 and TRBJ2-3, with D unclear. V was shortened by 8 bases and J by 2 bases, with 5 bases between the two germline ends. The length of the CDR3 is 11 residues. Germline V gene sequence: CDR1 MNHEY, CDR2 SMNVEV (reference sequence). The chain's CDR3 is CASGNTDTQYF. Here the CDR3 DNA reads TGTGCCAGCGGTAACACAGATACGCAGTATTTT.

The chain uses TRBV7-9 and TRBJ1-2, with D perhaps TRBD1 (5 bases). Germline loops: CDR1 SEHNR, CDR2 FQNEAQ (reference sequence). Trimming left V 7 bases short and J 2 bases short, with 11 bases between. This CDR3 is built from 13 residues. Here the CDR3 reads CASIKAGNYGYTF. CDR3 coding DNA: TGTGCCAGCATTAAAGCAGGGAACTATGGCTACACCTTC.

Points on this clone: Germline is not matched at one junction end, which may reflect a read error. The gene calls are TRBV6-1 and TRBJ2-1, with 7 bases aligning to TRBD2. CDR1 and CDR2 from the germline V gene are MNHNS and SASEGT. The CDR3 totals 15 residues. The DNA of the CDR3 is TGTGCCAGCAGGGAAGCGGGGTCGTCCTACAATGAGCAGTTCTTC. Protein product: CASREAGSSYNEQFF.

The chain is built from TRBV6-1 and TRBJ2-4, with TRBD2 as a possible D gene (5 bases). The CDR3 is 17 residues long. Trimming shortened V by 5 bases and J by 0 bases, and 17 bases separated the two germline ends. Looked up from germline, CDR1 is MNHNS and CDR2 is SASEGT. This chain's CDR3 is CASSKVFSALAKNIQYF. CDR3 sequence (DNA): TGTGCCAGCAGTAAAGTTTTTAGCGCCCTAGCCAAAAACATTCAGTACTTC.

In nucleotides, the CDR3 is TGTGCCAGCAGCTTCACCGACCTCGGCACTGAAGCTTTCTTT. It is translated as CASSFTDLGTEAFF. V and J are TRBV5-6 and TRBJ1-1; D gene uncertain. Germline V gene data show CDR1 as SGHDT and CDR2 as YYEEEE. The CDR3 totals 14 residues. The ends were cut back, 2 bases at V and 4 bases at J, with 12 bases in the middle.

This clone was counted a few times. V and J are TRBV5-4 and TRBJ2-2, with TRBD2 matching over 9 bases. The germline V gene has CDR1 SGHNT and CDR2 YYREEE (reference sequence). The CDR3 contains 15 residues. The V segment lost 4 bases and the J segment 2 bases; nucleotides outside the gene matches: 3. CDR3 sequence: CASSPTSGNTGELFF. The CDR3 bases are TGTGCCAGCAGCCCGACTAGCGGTAACACCGGGGAGCTGTTTTTT.

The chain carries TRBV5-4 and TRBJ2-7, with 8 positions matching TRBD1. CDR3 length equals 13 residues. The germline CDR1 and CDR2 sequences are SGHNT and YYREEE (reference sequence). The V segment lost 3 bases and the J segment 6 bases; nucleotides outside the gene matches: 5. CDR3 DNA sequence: TGTGCCAGCAGCTACAGGGGGAACGGCGAGCAGTACTTC. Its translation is CASSYRGNGEQYF.

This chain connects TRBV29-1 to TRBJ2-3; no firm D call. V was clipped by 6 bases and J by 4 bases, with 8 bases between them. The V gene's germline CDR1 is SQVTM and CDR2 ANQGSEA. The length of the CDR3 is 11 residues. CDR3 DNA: TGCAGCGTCTCAGGTCCAGATACGCAGTATTTT. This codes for CSVSGPDTQYF.

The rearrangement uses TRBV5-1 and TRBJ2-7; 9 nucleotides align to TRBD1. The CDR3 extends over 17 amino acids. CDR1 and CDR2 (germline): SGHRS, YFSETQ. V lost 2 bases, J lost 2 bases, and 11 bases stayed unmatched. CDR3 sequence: CASSLNPGQGDTYEQYF. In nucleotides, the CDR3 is TGCGCCAGCAGCTTAAACCCGGGACAGGGCGATACCTACGAGCAGTACTTC.

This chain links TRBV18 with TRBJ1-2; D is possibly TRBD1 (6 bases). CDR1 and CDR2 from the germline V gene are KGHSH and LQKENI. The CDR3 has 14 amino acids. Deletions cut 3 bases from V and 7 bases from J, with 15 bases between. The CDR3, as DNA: TGTGCCAGCTCACCGGGGGGCAGGGGATCTGGCTACACCTTC. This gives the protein CASSPGGRGSGYTF.